This T cell receptor (beta chain) was obtained from a study of T cell responses to AZD1222 COVID-19 vaccine. Findings of the study overall: There were repertoire samples only from the period after the peak T cell response. Seropositive at baseline were only five or six AZD1222 recipients.

Produced via immunoSEQ multiplex PCR; TCRdb's table is partial and in-frame only. The table includes over 50,000 clones, roughly 84% detected once. CDR3 length equals 16 residues. V lost 10 bases and J lost 10; bases outside the gene matches: 16. In germline, CDR1 is MNHNY, CDR2 SVGAGI (reference sequence). Concerning this clone: Its antigen is unidentified.

The rearrangement joins TRBV6-6 to TRBJ1-4, with TRBD1 matching 12 bases. The sequence derives from an adult in good health. The source material was peripheral blood, sampled on day 0 of AZD1222 vaccination. Here the CDR3 DNA reads TGTGCCACTCGGGACAGGGGGCGTCAAACATACGGAAAACTGTTTTTT. This codes for CATRDRGRQTYGKLFF.